This T cell receptor (beta chain) appears in the sequencing data of a study of blood T cell repertoires in COVID-19. In the study overall: Both acute and convalescent COVID-19 samples were obtained from the United States, Italy and Spain. Nucleic acid was either cDNA or gDNA, and it came from T cells, B-cell-depleted T cells, or PBMCs.

Seattle researchers signed up patients amid active infection and tracked them longitudinally. Original handling: Amplification of reference gene primers was used by the study to estimate nucleated cell counts. TCRdb's copy holds only in-frame clones and misses some; the assay was immunoSEQ multiplex PCR. V and J calls and clone size come straight from that table; D and trimming were deduced from the DNA. Here the sample spans 200,000 to 250,000 clones, 85% being singletons. The sequenced sample was peripheral blood. This sequence was found in a woman between 65 and 79 years old with COVID-19, enrolled during active disease.

The CDR3 nucleotides are TGTGCCAGCAGTCCAAACATCAATCAGCCCCAGCATTTT. This gives the protein CASSPNINQPQHF. The chain uses TRBV3-1 (or the pseudogene TRBV3-2) and TRBJ1-5; D unresolved. Trimming removed 6 bases at V and 3 bases at J, with 9 bases between. CDR3 length equals 13 residues. Germline CDR1 and CDR2: LGHDT and YNNKEL (reference sequence).